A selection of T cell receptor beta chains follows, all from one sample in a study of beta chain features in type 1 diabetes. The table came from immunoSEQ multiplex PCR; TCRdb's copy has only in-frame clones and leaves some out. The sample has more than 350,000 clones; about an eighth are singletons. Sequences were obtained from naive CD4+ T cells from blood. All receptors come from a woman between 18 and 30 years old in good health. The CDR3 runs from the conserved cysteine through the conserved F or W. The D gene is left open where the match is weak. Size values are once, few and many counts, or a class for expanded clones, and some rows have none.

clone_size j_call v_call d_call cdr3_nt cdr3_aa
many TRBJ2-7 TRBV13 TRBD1 TGTGCCAGCAGGCGGACAGGGTGGTCCTACGAGCAGTACTTC CASRRTGWSYEQYF
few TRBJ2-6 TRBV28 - TGTGCCAGCGCCTCGCCCGGCTCTGGGGCCAACGTCCTGACTTTC CASASPGSGANVLTF
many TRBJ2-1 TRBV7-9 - TGTGCCAGCAGTTCTTATCAGCACAATGAGCAGTTCTTC CASSSYQHNEQFF
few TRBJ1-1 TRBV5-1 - TGCGCCAGCAGCTTAGGCGGGAACACTGAAGCTTTCTTT CASSLGGNTEAFF
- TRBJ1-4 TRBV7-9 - TGTGCCAGCAGCTTGATGGAGAATGAAAAACTGTTTTTT CASSLMENEKLFF
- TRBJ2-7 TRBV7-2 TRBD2 TGTGCCAGCAGCCCAGGGGGGACTAGCGGGAGGACCCACGAGCAGTACTTC CASSPGGTSGRTHEQYF
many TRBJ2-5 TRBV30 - TGTGCCTGGAACTCAGACTTGGGCGAGACCCAGTACTTC CAWNSDLGETQYF
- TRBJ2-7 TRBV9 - TGTGCCAGCAGCGTAGACAGCTCCTACGAGCAGTACTTC CASSVDSSYEQYF
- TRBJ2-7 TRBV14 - TGTGCCACCTCTGGGGGGAACGAGCAGTACTTC CATSGGNEQYF
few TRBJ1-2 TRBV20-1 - TGCAGTGCTAGAGATGTGGATGGCTACACCTTC CSARDVDGYTF
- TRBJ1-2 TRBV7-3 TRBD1 TGTGCCAGCAGCTTAACTTCGGGACAGTCCTATGGCTACACCTTC CASSLTSGQSYGYTF
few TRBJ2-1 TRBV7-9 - TGTGCCAGCAGCTTAAGGACCCCTCTTGGGGGAGAGCAGTTCTTC CASSLRTPLGGEQFF
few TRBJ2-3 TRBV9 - TGTGCCAGCAGCTCCCACATCGATACGCAGTATTTT CASSSHIDTQYF
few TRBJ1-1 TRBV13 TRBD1 TGTGCCAGCATCGGGACAGGGGGCATGAACACTGAAGCTTTCTTT CASIGTGGMNTEAFF
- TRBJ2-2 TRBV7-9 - TGTGCCAGCAGCTCGAGGGAGCTGTTTTTT CASSSRELFF
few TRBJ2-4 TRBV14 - TGTGCCAGCAGCCAATCGTTAATTCTAAACATTCAGTACTTC CASSQSLILNIQYF
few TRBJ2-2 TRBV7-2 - TGTGCCAGCAGCTTAGTTGGGACGCAGAACACCGGGGAGCTGTTTTTT CASSLVGTQNTGELFF
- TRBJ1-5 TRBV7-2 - TGTGCCAGCAGCTCCGCCGTTTCCTCTTCAGAGCCCCAGCATTTT CASSSAVSSSEPQHF
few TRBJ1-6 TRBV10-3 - TGTGCCACTAACAGGGAGGAAAATTCACCCCTCCACTTT CATNREENSPLHF
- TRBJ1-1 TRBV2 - TGTGCCAGCAGATACCGACAGAACACTGAAGCTTTCTTT CASRYRQNTEAFF
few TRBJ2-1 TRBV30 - TGTGCCTGGAGCTCTAGATTGAGGGGGTCGCAGTTCTTC CAWSSRLRGSQFF
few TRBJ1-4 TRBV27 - TGTGCCAGCAGTGTCCGTATAGGGGGTGAAAAACTGTTTTTT CASSVRIGGEKLFF
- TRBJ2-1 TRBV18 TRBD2 TGTGCCAGCTCACCAAGCGGGAGGGGCGAGCAGTTCTTC CASSPSGRGEQFF
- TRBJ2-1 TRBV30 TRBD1 TGTGCCTACCGGGACAGGGTCTACAATGAGCAGTTCTTC CAYRDRVYNEQFF
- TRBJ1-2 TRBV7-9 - TGTGCCAGCAGCCTCGCCCTGGGAGGCTACACCTTC CASSLALGGYTF
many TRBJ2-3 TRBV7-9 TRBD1 TGTGCCAGCAGGGACAGGGGCACAGATACGCAGTATTTT CASRDRGTDTQYF
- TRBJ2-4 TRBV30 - TGTGCCAGGAGTACGGGACAAAAAATGCACATTCAGTACTTC CARSTGQKMHIQYF
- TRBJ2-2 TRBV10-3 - TGTGCCTCCCGGCAATTCACCGGGGAGCTGTTTTTT CASRQFTGELFF
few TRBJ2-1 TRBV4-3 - TGCGCCAGCAGCTTCAAGGGGACCCCGGGATACAATGAGCAGTTCTTC CASSFKGTPGYNEQFF
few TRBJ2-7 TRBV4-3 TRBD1 TGCGCCAGCAGCCAAGTTTGGCAGGGGGCGAACTACGAGCAGTACTTC CASSQVWQGANYEQYF
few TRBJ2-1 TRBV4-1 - TGCGCCAGCAGCCAAGCTGACACAGGGCCCTACTCCTACAATGAGCAGTTCTTC CASSQADTGPYSYNEQFF
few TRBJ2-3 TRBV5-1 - TGCGCCAGCAGCTTGTCCCTCATGGATCAAGATACGCAGTATTTT CASSLSLMDQDTQYF
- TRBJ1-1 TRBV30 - TGTGCCTGGAGTGTACTCAGGAACACTGAAGCTTTCTTT CAWSVLRNTEAFF
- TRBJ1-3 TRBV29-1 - TGCAGCGTTGAAGATATTGTTCGTTCAGAGGGGTACACCATATATTTT CSVEDIVRSEGYTIYF
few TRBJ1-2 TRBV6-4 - TGTGCCAGCAGTGACTCAGCGACAGGATCGAAGTCCTACACCTTC CASSDSATGSKSYTF
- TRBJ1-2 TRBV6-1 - TGTGCCAGCAGGCCAAGGGGCGGTGGCTACACCTTC CASRPRGGGYTF
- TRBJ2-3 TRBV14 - TGTGCCAGCACCCGTTGGGGAAGCCGTACGGTTGTCGATACGCAGTATTTT CASTRWGSRTVVDTQYF
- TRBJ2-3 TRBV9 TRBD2 TGTGCCAGCAGCGTCCCAGGATTAGCGGGAGTCACAGATACGCAGTATTTT CASSVPGLAGVTDTQYF
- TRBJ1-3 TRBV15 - TGTGCCACCAGCAGAGTAGCTCGAGCCTCAATCTCTGGAAACACCATATATTTT CATSRVARASISGNTIYF
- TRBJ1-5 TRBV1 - TGCACCAGCATAAATCCCACCACCGACACCCTTAGCAATCAGCCCCAGCATTTT CTSINPTTDTLSNQPQHF